The 10 T cell receptor beta chains given below trace back to one sample, sequenced in a study of CXCR3-negative and CXCR3-positive naive CD8 T cells. UMI labels and 5' RACE were used to prepare the TRB cDNA libraries. Each CDR3 protein gets one entry in TCRdb, which reprocessed the 5' RACE reads and gives no DNA. The repertoire shows 100,000 to 150,000 distinct CDR3 sequences; the top ten hold roughly 0.31%. The sample was naive CXCR3- CD8+ T cells from blood. Subset in this sample: CD45RO-CCR7+CD27+CD95- naive CD8+ T cells lacking CXCR3 (TNR3-). The source is a human donor in good health. Some clones in this sample may be carry-over from other donors' samples.

V and J are TRBV7-3 and TRBJ2-1; absent DNA, TCRdb's TRBD1 call cannot be checked. Germline lookup yields CDR1 SGHTA and CDR2 FQGTGA. There are 15 residues in the CDR3. The CDR3 region is CASSAQGGHINEQFF.

The chain uses TRBV12-3 or TRBV12-4 and TRBJ2-1; with no DNA, the TCRdb D assignment of TRBD1 cannot be verified. This CDR3 has 15 residues. The CDR3 reads CASSSTGGAMNEQFF.

The V gene is TRBV4-1, the J gene TRBJ2-5; the D gene TCRdb calls, TRBD2, cannot be checked with no DNA. The CDR3 spans 17 residues. CDR1 and CDR2 (germline): MGHRA, YSYEKL. The CDR3 reads CASSQDLAGGHWETQYF.

This chain uses TRBV7-2 with TRBJ2-1; the D call of TRBD1 rests on TCRdb alone, since no DNA is present to check it. Per the germline V gene, CDR1 is SGHTA and CDR2 is FQGNSA. The length of the CDR3 is 15 residues. The CDR3 loop reads CASSFPGEGKDEQFF.

V usage is TRBV6-2 or TRBV6-3 and J usage is TRBJ1-1; checking the TCRdb D call of TRBD1 is not possible without DNA. This CDR3 region has 14 residues. CDR1 and CDR2 (germline): MNHEY, SVGEGT. CDR3: CASTKLTGAAEAFF.

This chain joins TRBV28 and TRBJ2-7. The CDR3 sequence is 14 residues long. Germline values: CDR1 MDHEN, CDR2 SYDVKM. This CDR3 is CASSLLGRIYEQYF.

The rearrangement uses TRBV2 and TRBJ1-3; TCRdb's D call, TRBD1, is unchecked because there is no DNA. Germline V lookup: CDR1 SNHLY, CDR2 FYNNEI. This CDR3 is 15 amino acids long. CDR3 loop: CATPSQGGPGNTIYF.

The chain couples TRBV18 to TRBJ2-7; with no DNA, the TCRdb D assignment of TRBD2 cannot be verified. Germline CDR1 is KGHSH and CDR2 is LQKENI. The CDR3 is 13 amino acids. CDR3 in amino acids: CASSDFPSYEQYF.

The CDR3 here is CASSQDSTSATYEQYF. The chain has TRBV4-1 and TRBJ2-7; without DNA, the TCRdb call of TRBD2 cannot be checked. Germline V gene lookup returns CDR1 MGHRA and CDR2 YSYEKL. The CDR3 extends over 16 amino acids.

The CDR3: CSVGRTGELFF. This chain connects TRBV29-1 to TRBJ2-2. Per the germline V gene, CDR1 is SQVTM and CDR2 is ANQGSEA. There are 11 residues in the CDR3.